This T cell receptor (beta chain) was profiled in a study of T cells in Graves' hyperthyroidism and ophthalmopathy. For the study at large: Specimen type is peripheral blood, collected at initial diagnosis prior to any treatment.

The CDR3 regions of TCR beta were amplified from RNA transcripts. Initially, a first-round RT-PCR of the TCR CDR3 employed the HTBI primer set. TCRdb passed the multiplex PCR reads through MiXCR, listing each CDR3 protein once. The sample gives roughly 380,000 distinct CDR3 sequences, approximately 19% of which show up once; approximately 4% is in the top ten. Graves' hyperthyroidism without ophthalmopathy progression within 18 months was termed stable. This TCR derives from a woman in her late teens or twenties with Graves' hyperthyroidism. Sequencing used blood.

For the CDR3, the DNA is TGTGCCACCAGCGCCAACCGACAGTTCTACGAGCAGTACTTC. Translating gives CATSANRQFYEQYF. The chain is built from TRBV15 and TRBJ2-7; maybe TRBD1 (5 bases). Germline lookup yields CDR1 LNHNV and CDR2 YYDKDF (reference sequence). V lost 5 bases, J lost 3 bases, and 14 bases lay in between. The CDR3 is 14 amino acids.